The clone carrying this T cell receptor (beta chain) was picked up many times. This entry is derived from a study of patients and donors after allogeneic stem cell transplantation. Trimming pared 2 bases from V and 0 bases from J, leaving 11 bases between. Germline CDR1 reads SGHRS; CDR2 reads YFSETQ. This CDR3 is built from 15 residues. TCRdb redid the calling of the RT-PCR reads with MiXCR, one entry per CDR3 protein. The sample includes about a million distinct CDR3 sequences, about 20% of them seen just once. The TCR originated in a human donor who was either an allogeneic HSCT recipient or a stem cell or donor lymphocyte infusion donor (not recorded which). It is not recorded whose cells these are; they may come from a transplant donor. Sequenced material: blood, either unsorted or a sorted T cell fraction (not recorded which). The J gene is TRBJ1-2, the V gene TRBV5-1, with D unresolved. This CDR3 is CASSFREGSNYGYTF. The CDR3 DNA reads as TGCGCCAGCAGCTTCCGCGAGGGTTCTAACTATGGCTACACCTTC.